This T cell receptor beta chain was retrieved from a study of control samples from healthy donors and cancer patients. J gave up 7 bases and V 3 bases, and 6 bases lay outside the gene matches. The CDR3 has 14 residues. Looked up from germline, CDR1 is SGHDN and CDR2 is FVKESK. TCRdb's table, derived via immunoSEQ multiplex PCR, lists solely in-frame clones and lacks some. The data show tens of thousands of clones, more than 70% seen once. The receptor comes from a man in his 60s with colorectal cancer. The specimen was PBMCs. The chain uses TRBV14 and TRBJ2-1; 7 positions match TRBD1. CDR3 in DNA: TGTGCCAGCAGCCACCATGGACAGGCGAATGAGCAGTTCTTC. The encoded protein is CASSHHGQANEQFF.